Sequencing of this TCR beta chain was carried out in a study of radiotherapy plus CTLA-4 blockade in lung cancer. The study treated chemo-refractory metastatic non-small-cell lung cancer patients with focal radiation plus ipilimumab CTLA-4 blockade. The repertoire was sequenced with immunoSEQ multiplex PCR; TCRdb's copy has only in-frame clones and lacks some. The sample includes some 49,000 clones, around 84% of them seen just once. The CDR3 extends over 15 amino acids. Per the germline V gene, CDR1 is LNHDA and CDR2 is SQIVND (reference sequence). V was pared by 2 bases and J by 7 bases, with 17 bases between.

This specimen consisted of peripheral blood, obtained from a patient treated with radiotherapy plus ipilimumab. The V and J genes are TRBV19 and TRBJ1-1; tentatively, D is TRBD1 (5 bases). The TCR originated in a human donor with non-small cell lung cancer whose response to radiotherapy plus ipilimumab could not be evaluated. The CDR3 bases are TGTGCCAGTAGTATATATAGGTCGTCAGGGTTTGAAGCTTTCTTT. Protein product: CASSIYRSSGFEAFF.